One and the same sample provided the 30 T cell receptor beta chains below, sequenced in a study of CD8 T cells in ankylosing spondylitis. Study outcomes and limitations: Blood of patients with ankylosing spondylitis appeared to be characterized by a TCR beta motif of fewer than 10 highly homologous variants.

TCRdb passed the 5' RACE reads through MiXCR, listing each CDR3 protein once. The repertoire consists of 500,000 to 650,000 distinct CDR3 sequences, with over 4% occurring once and the leading ten covering around 3.6%. Their target antigens are unknown. The sample comprised blood, either unsorted or a sorted T cell fraction (not recorded which). These receptors were taken from a male donor with ankylosing spondylitis.

This clonotype has a count of ten or more. The CDR3 coding sequence is TGCAGCGTTGAAGATTCCCCGGGCTACGAGCAGTACTTC. Protein product: CSVEDSPGYEQYF. The chain carries TRBV29-1 and TRBJ2-7; D is unresolved. The CDR3 is made up of 13 amino acids. Looked up from germline, CDR1 is SQVTM and CDR2 is ANQGSEA. Trimming stripped 0 bases from V and 3 bases from J, with 9 bases between.

This clonotype was seen repeatedly, ten times or more. The chain couples TRBV4-3 to TRBJ2-1; D may be TRBD2 (5 bases). From germline, CDR1 is LGHNA and CDR2 YSLEER. The CDR3 extends over 15 amino acids. Trimming removed 0 bases at V and 4 bases at J, with 10 bases between. The CDR3 sequence: CASSQDTAVYNEQFF. The CDR3 coding sequence is TGCGCCAGCAGCCAAGACACAGCGGTGTACAATGAGCAGTTCTTC.

This clonotype was seen repeatedly, ten times or more. The V gene is TRBV7-2, the J gene TRBJ1-5; D possibly corresponds to TRBD1 (5 bases). This CDR3 has 16 residues. Trimming left V 2 bases short and J 0 bases short, with 11 bases between. Germline CDR1 and CDR2: SGHTA and FQGNSA. In DNA form, the CDR3 reads TGTGCCAGCAGCTTATTCGGGGACGATAGCAATCAGCCCCAGCATTTT. As protein: CASSLFGDDSNQPQHF. The complete variable domain, with remaining parts taken from reference TRBV7-2 and TRBJ1-5, reads GAGVSQSPSNKVTEKGKDVELRCDPISGHTALYWYRQSLGQGLEFLIYFQGNSAPDKSGLPSDRFSAERTGGSVSTLTIQRTQQEDSAVYLCASSLFGDDSNQPQHFGDGTRLSIL.

This clonotype showed up many times. The rearrangement uses TRBV10-3 and TRBJ2-4; TRBD2 matches at 7 bases. This CDR3 is 14 amino acids long. Germline trimming cut 4 bases from V and 8 bases from J; bases unmatched to any gene: 8. Germline lookup yields CDR1 ENHRY and CDR2 SYGVKD. The CDR3 protein is CAISGNTAGDIQYF. CDR3 sequence (DNA): TGTGCCATCAGTGGTAACACCGCGGGGGACATTCAGTACTTC.

This clonotype was counted at least ten times. The rearrangement links TRBV27 to TRBJ1-2, with 9 bases fitting TRBD1. The V segment lost 0 bases and the J segment 3 bases; nucleotides outside the gene matches: 2. The V gene's germline CDR1 is MNHEY and CDR2 SMNVEV (reference sequence). The CDR3 is 15 amino acids. The CDR3 loop is CASSLSTGGDYGYTF. The DNA of the CDR3 is TGTGCCAGCAGTTTATCGACAGGGGGGGACTATGGCTACACCTTC.

This chain joins TRBV29-1 and TRBJ2-7; D gene unclear. Between the trimmed V and J ends, which lost 6 bases and 4 bases, there was a span of 16 bases. The CDR3 consists of 13 residues. Germline lookup yields CDR1 SQVTM and CDR2 ANQGSEA. CDR3 residues: CSVALRAGYEQYF. The CDR3 nucleotides read TGCAGCGTCGCCCTCCGGGCCGGGTACGAGCAGTACTTC.

Ten or more counts support this clonotype. This chain uses TRBV5-5 with TRBJ1-5; no reliable D call. Germline V gene data show CDR1 as SGHKS and CDR2 as YYEKEE (reference sequence). This CDR3 has 15 amino acids. With 1 base removed from V and 0 bases from J, the gap between germline ends came to 8 bases. For the CDR3, the DNA is TGTGCCAGCAGCTTGTTTGGTAATAGCAATCAGCCCCAGCATTTT. It is translated as CASSLFGNSNQPQHF.

V gene TRBV10-3 combines with J gene TRBJ2-7; either TRBD1 or TRBD2 may fit D (7 bases each). V was pared by 6 bases and J by 3 bases, with 24 bases between. The V gene's germline CDR1 is ENHRY and CDR2 SYGVKD. The CDR3 consists of 17 residues. Here the CDR3 DNA reads TGTGCCATCAGAGGTACAGGGGACGCGGGAGAGAACTACGAGCAGTACTTC. It is translated as CAIRGTGDAGENYEQYF.

In its sample, this clonotype was seen many times. V usage is TRBV7-3 and J usage is TRBJ1-1; TRBD1 matches at 7 bases. The CDR3 is 13 amino acids. Germline CDR1 and CDR2: SGHTA and FQGTGA. V was pared by 4 bases and J by 8 bases, with 7 bases of the junction left unmatched. For the CDR3, the DNA is TGTGCCAGCAGCTGGGACAGCGGAGGGGAAGCTTTCTTT. It codes for CASSWDSGGEAFF.

This clonotype was seen many times. The CDR3 loop reads CASSSKLAGAYNEQFF. CDR3 DNA: TGTGCCAGCAGCTCGAAACTAGCGGGGGCCTACAATGAGCAGTTCTTC. The rearrangement joins TRBV7-3 to TRBJ2-1, with TRBD2 matching 11 bases. This CDR3 comprises 16 residues. Germline V gene data show CDR1 as SGHTA and CDR2 as FQGTGA. Germline trimming cut 4 bases from V and 2 bases from J; bases unmatched to any gene: 4.

The sample holds a few counts of this clonotype. This chain uses TRBV4-3 with TRBJ1-1; TRBD1 might be the D (6 bases). The germline CDR1 and CDR2 sequences are LGHNA and YSLEER. The CDR3 sequence is 19 residues long. Trimming removed 0 bases from V and 1 base from J, with 21 bases in between. The CDR3 sequence: CASSQEITFVDRENTEAFF. CDR3 sequence (DNA): TGCGCCAGCAGCCAAGAGATAACGTTTGTGGACAGAGAGAACACTGAAGCTTTCTTT.

The chain combines TRBV7-8 with TRBJ2-7; D possibly corresponds to TRBD2 (6 bases). Germline CDR1 is SGHVS and CDR2 is FQNEAQ. Trimming removed 1 base from V and 3 bases from J, with 13 bases in between. The CDR3 covers 15 residues. The chain's CDR3 is CASSLELGGIYEQYF. CDR3 nucleotide sequence: TGTGCCAGCAGCTTAGAGTTAGGAGGGATCTACGAGCAGTACTTC.

As regards this clonotype: A read error may produce the germline difference seen at one junction end. This chain uses TRBV5-5 with TRBJ2-2; no definite D call. There are 14 residues in the CDR3. Germline-derived CDR1 and CDR2 are SGHKS and YYEKEE (reference sequence). This chain's CDR3 is CASRGRVNPGELFF. Here the CDR3 DNA reads TGTGCCAGCAGGGGAAGGGTGAACCCCGGGGAGCTGTTTTTT.

This clonotype occurred a few times. The V call is TRBV11-2, the J call TRBJ2-7, with D possibly being TRBD2 (6 bases). CDR3 length: 14 amino acids. Germline CDR1 reads SGHAT; CDR2 reads FQNNGV. V was shortened by 5 bases and J by 5 bases, with 16 bases between the two germline ends. CDR3 loop: CASSQIRGGHEQYF. CDR3 sequence (DNA): TGTGCCAGCAGCCAGATACGGGGAGGCCACGAGCAGTACTTC.

Only a few counts were recorded for this clonotype. The rearrangement links TRBV7-9 to TRBJ2-7; D possibly matches TRBD1 or TRBD2 (5 bases each). Trimming cost V 6 bases and J 12 bases, with 18 bases left between them. Germline CDR1 is SEHNR and CDR2 is FQNEAQ (reference sequence). The CDR3 sequence is 12 residues long. CDR3 protein: CASSSGTFKPYF. The DNA for the CDR3 is TGTGCCAGCAGTTCCGGGACCTTTAAGCCGTACTTC.

This clonotype appeared many times. The rearrangement joins TRBV20-1 to TRBJ1-2; D remains ambiguous. Germline lookup yields CDR1 DFQATT and CDR2 SNEGSKA (reference sequence). This CDR3 is built from 12 residues. Trimming took off 0 bases at V and 8 bases at J, with 10 bases between the two ends. In DNA, the CDR3 is TGCAGTGCTAGAGAAAGGGCACCAGGCTACACCTTC. Its translation is CSARERAPGYTF.

A few counts support this clonotype. The chain uses TRBV4-2 and TRBJ2-7, with a possible D match to TRBD1 (6 bases). The V end lost 4 bases, the J end lost 1 base, and 17 bases lay between the germline ends. Per the germline V gene, CDR1 is LGHNA and CDR2 is YNFKEQ. The CDR3 covers 16 residues. The CDR3 nucleotides read TGTGCCAGCAGCCCCGGGCGCCTCACAGGGTCCTACGAGCAGTACTTC. This encodes CASSPGRLTGSYEQYF.

This clonotype has ten or more counts. An end of the junction does not agree with germline; a read error may underlie this. CDR3 amino acids: CASSHSEGLAAEAFF. The CDR3 region has the DNA TGTGCCAGCAGTCACTCGGAGGGGTTAGCGGCTGAAGCTTTCTTT. V gene TRBV6-5 combines with J gene TRBJ1-1; D possibly corresponds to TRBD1 (5 bases). Germline values: CDR1 MNHEY, CDR2 SVGAGI. This CDR3 contains 15 residues.

This clonotype was picked up many times. The rearrangement uses TRBV20-1 and TRBJ2-5; TRBD2 might be the D (6 bases). Germline loops: CDR1 DFQATT, CDR2 SNEGSKA (reference sequence). V shed 2 bases and J shed 4 bases, with 11 bases lying between them. The CDR3 extends over 13 amino acids. CDR3 region: CSARRGGGETQYF. CDR3 bases: TGCAGTGCTAGAAGGGGAGGAGGAGAGACCCAGTACTTC.

V and J are TRBV7-2 and TRBJ2-7, with D perhaps matching TRBD1 (5 bases). The CDR3 consists of 13 residues. V lost 6 bases, J lost 2 bases, and 11 bases lay in between. Germline values: CDR1 SGHTA, CDR2 FQGNSA. The chain's CDR3 is CASRGIGAYEQYF. The CDR3 DNA follows: TGTGCCAGCAGAGGTATAGGGGCCTACGAGCAGTACTTC.

This clonotype was recorded many times. The CDR3 spells CSALSGPGNTIYF. DNA of the CDR3: TGCAGTGCCCTGAGCGGGCCTGGAAACACCATATATTTT. The chain employs TRBV20-1 and TRBJ1-3, with D unresolved. This CDR3 contains 13 residues. The V gene lost 6 bases and the J gene lost 2 bases, with 11 bases spanning the gap. CDR1 and CDR2 from the germline V gene are DFQATT and SNEGSKA (reference sequence).

The chain employs TRBV14 and TRBJ2-7; D may correspond to TRBD1 or TRBD2 (5 bases each). Trimming left V 6 bases short and J 2 bases short, with 11 bases between. The CDR3 runs to 13 residues. Germline CDR1 is SGHDN and CDR2 is FVKESK. CDR3 in amino acids: CASRGDGAYEQYF. CDR3 nucleotides: TGTGCCAGCAGGGGGGACGGAGCCTACGAGCAGTACTTC.

This clonotype has only a few counts. The chain combines TRBV2 with TRBJ1-2; D not certain. With 9 bases removed from V and 0 bases from J, the gap between germline ends came to 14 bases. There are 14 residues in the CDR3. Germline values: CDR1 SNHLY, CDR2 FYNNEI. For the CDR3, the DNA is TGTGCCAGTCACGGACGGGTGACTAACTATGGCTACACCTTC. Protein product: CASHGRVTNYGYTF.

This clonotype was picked up many times. CDR3 in DNA: TGCAGTGCTCGAATCCTGGGTGGAGCTTTCTTT. This codes for CSARILGGAFF. This rearrangement joins TRBV20-1 to TRBJ1-1; no reliable D call. The germline V gene encodes CDR1 DFQATT and CDR2 SNEGSKA (reference sequence). Trimming left V 5 bases short and J 10 bases short, with 14 bases between. The CDR3 has 11 residues.

This clonotype has at least ten counts. The rearrangement links TRBV12-3 or TRBV12-4 to TRBJ1-2; 9 bases map to TRBD1. There are 14 residues in the CDR3. Losses at the gene ends were 6 bases for V and 4 bases for J; bases not matched to a gene: 6. This CDR3 reads CASRKMTGGYGYTF. CDR3 bases: TGTGCCAGCAGGAAAATGACAGGGGGCTATGGCTACACCTTC.

This clonotype was seen many times. CDR3 region: CASSPPVFGEQYF. CDR3 coding DNA: TGTGCCAGCAGCCCCCCAGTTTTTGGCGAGCAGTACTTC. The chain employs TRBV7-9 and TRBJ2-7, with unresolved D. V was cut by 5 bases and J by 6 bases, with 14 bases left in between. The CDR3 contains 13 residues. Germline CDR1 SEHNR, CDR2 FQNEAQ (reference sequence).

At least ten counts were recorded for this clonotype. The chain employs TRBV10-3 and TRBJ2-7, with 8 bases lining up with TRBD2. V was clipped by 4 bases and J by 0 bases; unmatched bases: 5. The germline CDR1 and CDR2 sequences are ENHRY and SYGVKD. This CDR3 comprises 15 residues. The CDR3 here is CAISAQRGSSYEQYF. The CDR3 coding sequence is TGTGCCATCAGTGCCCAGCGGGGGAGCTCCTACGAGCAGTACTTC.

This clonotype was detected ten times or more. The chain recombines TRBV7-6 with TRBJ2-7, with TRBD1 matching over 9 bases. V was pared by 5 bases and J by 4 bases, with 12 bases of the junction left unmatched. The CDR3 is made up of 16 amino acids. Germline CDR1 reads SGHVS; CDR2 reads FNYEAQ. CDR3 protein: CASSPQAGTGPYEQYF. In nucleotides, the CDR3 is TGTGCCAGCAGCCCGCAAGCCGGGACAGGGCCTTACGAGCAGTACTTC. Combining the CDR3 with reference TRBV7-6 and TRBJ2-7 gives the whole variable domain GAGVSQSPRYKVTKRGQDVALRCDPISGHVSLYWYRQALGQGPEFLTYFNYEAQQDKSGLPNDRFSAERPEGSISTLTIQRTEQRDSAMYRCASSPQAGTGPYEQYFGPGTRLTVT.

This clonotype was detected a few times. This chain uses TRBV6-5 with TRBJ2-7; 7 bases line up with TRBD1. V was pared by 2 bases and J by 2 bases, with 3 bases of the junction left unmatched. This CDR3 comprises 14 residues. Per germline, CDR1 MNHEY and CDR2 SVGAGI. The CDR3, as DNA: TGTGCCAGCAGTTACGGGGACAGTACCTACGAGCAGTACTTC. Its translation: CASSYGDSTYEQYF.

The gene calls are TRBV18 and TRBJ1-2, with a tentative D call TRBD1 (5 bases). CDR1 is KGHSH and CDR2 is LQKENI in the germline V gene. V dropped 3 bases and J dropped 2 bases, with 13 bases sitting between them. The CDR3 totals 15 residues. Here the CDR3 DNA reads TGTGCCAGCTCACCCTTCGGGACGCAAAACTATGGCTACACCTTC. Translating gives CASSPFGTQNYGYTF. The variable domain in full, with the rest retrieved from reference TRBV18 and TRBJ1-2, is NAGVMQNPRHLVRRRGQEARLRCSPMKGHSHVYWYRQLPEEGLKFMVYLQKENIIDESGMPKERFSAEFPKEGPSILRIQQVVRGDSAAYFCASSPFGTQNYGYTFGSGTRLTVV.